One and the same sample provided the 29 T cell receptor beta chains below, sequenced in a study of shared clonotypes between healthy human individuals. Clones were read by immunoSEQ multiplex PCR, and TCRdb kept only the in-frame ones, dropping some. This repertoire shows about 1 million clones, roughly 80% found once; its top ten account for 1.4% to 1.5%. What was sequenced was memory CD4+ T cells sorted from blood. Subset meaning: CD45RA-negative fraction. The source of these receptors is a man between 18 and 35 years old in good health.

As for this clone: Other DNA sequences within the sample encode an identical CDR3. The chain is built from TRBV7-2 and TRBJ1-1, with TRBD1 matching over 7 bases. The length of the CDR3 is 14 residues. Germline CDR1 and CDR2: SGHTA and FQGNSA. V lost 5 bases to trimming and J lost 1 base; unmatched junction nucleotides: 4. The CDR3 loop is CASSARQGNTEAFF. The CDR3 coding sequence is TGTGCCAGCAGCGCCCGACAGGGGAACACTGAAGCTTTCTTT. Complete variable domain (other parts from reference TRBV7-2 and TRBJ1-1): GAGVSQSPSNKVTEKGKDVELRCDPISGHTALYWYRQSLGQGLEFLIYFQGNSAPDKSGLPSDRFSAERTGGSVSTLTIQRTQQEDSAVYLCASSARQGNTEAFFGQGTRLTVV.

The chain uses TRBV5-1 and TRBJ1-3; D is unresolved. In germline, CDR1 is SGHRS, CDR2 YFSETQ. This CDR3 is built from 14 residues. V was clipped by 4 bases and J by 2 bases, with 10 bases between them. The CDR3 DNA sequence: TGCGCCAGCAGCCCTGGATCAGCTGGAAACACCATATATTTT. This sequence encodes CASSPGSAGNTIYF.

The chain employs TRBV6-1 and TRBJ2-5; 8 nucleotides line up with TRBD1. CDR3 length equals 15 residues. In germline, CDR1 is MNHNS, CDR2 SASEGT. V lost 6 bases, J lost 5 bases, and 11 bases stayed unmatched. The CDR3 DNA sequence: TGTGCCAGCAGCCAAGGACAGGGTAGAGGCGAGACCCAGTACTTC. Amino acid sequence: CASSQGQGRGETQYF.

The V and J genes are TRBV11-2 and TRBJ1-1; D not certain. Between the trimmed V and J ends, which lost 7 bases and 0 bases, there was a span of 9 bases. Germline V gene sequence: CDR1 SGHAT, CDR2 FQNNGV. The CDR3 sequence is 13 residues long. CDR3 sequence reads: CASTPSMNTEAFF. As DNA, the CDR3 is TGTGCCAGCACCCCCTCCATGAACACTGAAGCTTTCTTT.

The chain couples TRBV9 to TRBJ2-3; no clear D gene. The CDR3 has 15 residues. The germline gives CDR1 SGDLS, CDR2 YYNGEE. Deletions cut 3 bases from V and 7 bases from J, with 18 bases between. The CDR3 is CASSGMASSGNTQYF. The CDR3 DNA is TGTGCCAGCAGCGGTATGGCTTCTAGTGGAAATACGCAGTATTTT.

The genes are TRBV5-5 and TRBJ1-2; no definite D call. With 0 bases removed from V and 10 bases from J, the gap between germline ends came to 13 bases. CDR3 length: 13 residues. The germline V gene encodes CDR1 SGHKS and CDR2 YYEKEE (reference sequence). The CDR3 sequence: CASSLGAGLDYTF. The CDR3 nucleotides read TGTGCCAGCAGCTTGGGTGCAGGATTAGACTACACCTTC.

The rearrangement joins TRBV4-3 to TRBJ2-2; weak D call: TRBD2 (5 bases). CDR3 length: 14 residues. Trimming took 0 bases from V and 5 from J, leaving 7 bases between them. CDR1 and CDR2 from the germline V gene are LGHNA and YSLEER. This chain's CDR3 is CASSQDWETGELFF. CDR3 DNA sequence: TGCGCCAGCAGCCAAGATTGGGAGACCGGGGAGCTGTTTTTT.

The chain carries TRBV4-1 and TRBJ1-2; TRBD1 might be the D (6 bases). Germline V gene lookup returns CDR1 MGHRA and CDR2 YSYEKL. Trimming removed 4 bases at V and 0 bases at J, with 12 bases between. The CDR3 has 15 residues. The CDR3 region is CASSPGQQTNYGYTF. CDR3 sequence (DNA): TGCGCCAGCAGCCCCGGACAGCAAACTAACTATGGCTACACCTTC.

V gene TRBV6-1 combines with J gene TRBJ1-5; the D gene is possibly TRBD1 (6 bases). CDR1 and CDR2 from the germline V gene are MNHNS and SASEGT. Trimming shortened V by 6 bases and J by 0 bases, and 12 bases separated the two germline ends. The CDR3 extends over 15 amino acids. CDR3 nucleotide sequence: TGTGCCAGCAGAGGGGAGGGGGGTAGCAATCAGCCCCAGCATTTT. Translating it yields CASRGEGGSNQPQHF.

In this sample, this clone turned up a few times. The CDR3 coding sequence is TGTGCCAGTAGCGGGGGCTCCAAAAACATTCAGTACTTC. The encoded protein is CASSGGSKNIQYF. The chain uses TRBV19 and TRBJ2-4, with D perhaps assigned TRBD1 or TRBD2 (6 bases each). V shed 6 bases and J shed 2 bases, with 8 bases lying between them. The length of the CDR3 is 13 residues. Germline CDR1 and CDR2: LNHDA and SQIVND (reference sequence).

This chain joins TRBV6-5 and TRBJ1-4; 8 positions agree with TRBD1. Germline assignment: CDR1 MNHEY and CDR2 SVGAGI. The CDR3 runs 15 residues. Germline trimming cut 6 bases from V and 8 bases from J; bases unmatched to any gene: 11. The CDR3 loop reads CASSSWDRPGEKLFF. Written as DNA, the CDR3 is TGTGCCAGCAGCTCCTGGGACAGGCCAGGGGAAAAACTGTTTTTT.

The CDR3 nucleotides are TGTGCCAGCAGTGAATTCGGGGGAGTTCCTGGAAACACCATATATTTT. Its protein is CASSEFGGVPGNTIYF. The chain couples TRBV6-1 to TRBJ1-3; D perhaps matches TRBD1 (5 bases). The germline V gene has CDR1 MNHNS and CDR2 SASEGT. The CDR3 extends over 16 amino acids. V was shortened by 2 bases and J by 2 bases, with 13 bases between the two germline ends.

The chain couples TRBV6-5 to TRBJ2-3; the match to TRBD1 covers 9 bases. The CDR3 totals 14 residues. Germline V gives CDR1 MNHEY, CDR2 SVGAGI. Trimming took 8 bases from V and 3 from J; bases not matched to a gene: 6. CDR3: CASSDRGGTDTQYF. The CDR3 coding sequence is TGTGCCAGCTCGGACAGGGGAGGAACAGATACGCAGTATTTT.

This clone was counted a single time. The CDR3 reads CASSLADSNEAFF. DNA of the CDR3: TGTGCCAGCAGCTTAGCCGACAGTAATGAAGCTTTCTTT. The V call is TRBV11-3, the J call TRBJ1-1; D possibly corresponds to TRBD1 (5 bases). With 1 base removed from V and 7 bases from J, the gap between germline ends came to 10 bases. From germline, CDR1 is SGHNT and CDR2 YENEEA. This CDR3 contains 13 residues.

The rearrangement links TRBV10-1 to TRBJ2-7; no reliable D call. The germline CDR1 and CDR2 sequences are WNHNN and SYGVQD (reference sequence). The CDR3 has 12 residues. V lost 6 bases to trimming and J lost 4 bases, with 10 bases between them. The CDR3, as DNA: TGCGCCAGCAGCTCCGGGTCTTACGAGCAGTACTTC. Translated: CASSSGSYEQYF.

The chain couples TRBV5-5 to TRBJ1-6; no definite D call. There are 16 residues in the CDR3. Trimming removed 4 bases from V and 4 bases from J, with 15 bases in between. Germline V lookup: CDR1 SGHKS, CDR2 YYEKEE (reference sequence). CDR3 in DNA: TGTGCCAGCAGCCCCGCCGGGATTATGTATAATTCACCCCTCCACTTT. It specifies CASSPAGIMYNSPLHF.

The chain is built from TRBV5-6 and TRBJ2-7; D gene uncertain. The length of the CDR3 is 14 residues. V shed 2 bases and J shed 6 bases, with 15 bases lying between them. In germline, CDR1 is SGHDT, CDR2 YYEEEE. CDR3 sequence: CASSLDRASVEQYF. For the CDR3, the DNA is TGTGCCAGCAGCTTAGATAGGGCCTCGGTCGAGCAGTACTTC.

This clone was recorded only once. The chain combines TRBV5-5 with TRBJ2-5; 9 bases are a match to TRBD1. V dropped 4 bases and J dropped 5; count of bases not matched to a gene: 6. Looked up from germline, CDR1 is SGHKS and CDR2 is YYEKEE (reference sequence). The CDR3 consists of 14 residues. The CDR3 spells CASSPDRGGETQYF. In DNA form, the CDR3 reads TGTGCCAGCAGCCCGGACAGGGGCGGGGAGACCCAGTACTTC. Using reference TRBV5-5 and TRBJ2-5 for the parts outside the CDR3, the full variable domain is DAGVTQSPTHLIKTRGQQVTLRCSPISGHKSVSWYQQVLGQGPQFIFQYYEKEERGRGNFPDRFSARQFPNYSSELNVNALLLGDSALYLCASSPDRGGETQYFGPGTRLLVL.

This clone was recorded a few times. The chain joins TRBV27 to TRBJ2-7; perhaps TRBD1 as D (6 bases). The V end was cut by 2 bases, the J end by 0 bases, with 11 bases between. In germline, CDR1 is MNHEY, CDR2 SMNVEV (reference sequence). This CDR3 is built from 15 residues. DNA for the CDR3: TGTGCCAGCAGTTTACAGGGGACCCTCTCCTACGAGCAGTACTTC. This encodes CASSLQGTLSYEQYF.

The sample holds many counts of this clone. The chain couples TRBV15 to TRBJ1-4; the D is unclear. Trimming pared 3 bases from V and 4 bases from J, leaving 12 bases between. Germline CDR1 is LNHNV and CDR2 is YYDKDF (reference sequence). The CDR3 is 15 amino acids. The CDR3: CATSSGGSRNEKLFF. The CDR3 DNA is TGTGCCACCAGCAGTGGAGGAAGCCGTAATGAAAAACTGTTTTTT.

The chain links TRBV6-6 to TRBJ2-3; perhaps TRBD2 as D (6 bases). This CDR3 comprises 16 residues. The germline CDR1 and CDR2 sequences are MNHNY and SVGAGI (reference sequence). Deletions cut 4 bases from V and 5 bases from J, with 19 bases between. DNA for the CDR3: TGTGCCAGCAGTTTTCAGGGACTGCGAGGTGGAGATACGCAGTATTTT. Its protein product is CASSFQGLRGGDTQYF.

V and J are TRBV6-1 and TRBJ2-7; no definite D call. The CDR3 runs 12 residues. Germline assignment: CDR1 MNHNS and CDR2 SASEGT. The V end lost 4 bases, the J end lost 3 bases, and 7 bases lay between the germline ends. The CDR3 spells CASSGSGYEQYF. CDR3 sequence (DNA): TGTGCCAGCAGTGGTTCAGGCTACGAGCAGTACTTC.

The gene calls are TRBV6-5 and TRBJ2-5; tentative D call: TRBD2 (5 bases). The germline V gene encodes CDR1 MNHEY and CDR2 SVGAGI. Trimming stripped 5 bases from V and 6 bases from J, with 19 bases between. CDR3 length equals 15 residues. CDR3 sequence (DNA): TGTGCCAGCAGTCCGAGCCCCGGGAAGGGCCAGACCCAGTACTTC. Protein: CASSPSPGKGQTQYF.

The chain is built from TRBV5-1 and TRBJ2-1; 13 bases line up with TRBD2. The germline CDR1 and CDR2 sequences are SGHRS and YFSETQ. V lost 4 bases, J lost 9 bases, and 7 bases stayed unmatched. This CDR3 has 15 amino acids. DNA for the CDR3: TGCGCCAGCAGCACCGGGACTAGCGGGATTAGTGAGCAGTTCTTC. Translated: CASSTGTSGISEQFF.

CDR3 DNA sequence: TGTGCCAGCCGTAATACAGGGTCCCTCTATGGCTACACCTTC. This sequence encodes CASRNTGSLYGYTF. This chain connects TRBV7-2 to TRBJ1-2, with D tentatively TRBD1 (6 bases). The germline V and J ends were trimmed by 8 bases and 4 bases, with 17 bases remaining between them. Per germline, CDR1 SGHTA and CDR2 FQGNSA. The CDR3 is made up of 14 amino acids.

The V call is TRBV29-1, the J call TRBJ1-2; D uncertain. Germline V gene lookup returns CDR1 SQVTM and CDR2 ANQGSEA. Between the trimmed V and J ends, which lost 6 bases and 7 bases, there was a span of 15 bases. This CDR3 is built from 12 residues. CDR3 coding DNA: TGCAGCGTCCGCAGGTCGGGAGGTGGCTACACCTTC. Translating it yields CSVRRSGGGYTF.

Of note for this clone: The same CDR3 arises from other DNA sequences in this sample as well. The V and J genes are TRBV20-1 and TRBJ2-5; D call uncertain. This CDR3 is 11 amino acids long. Trimming stripped 0 bases from V and 4 bases from J, with 3 bases between. Germline V CDR1 and CDR2: DFQATT, SNEGSKA (reference sequence). This CDR3 reads CSARELETQYF. The CDR3 coding sequence is TGCAGTGCTAGAGAACTAGAGACCCAGTACTTC.

The rearrangement uses TRBV7-6 and TRBJ1-1, with TRBD1 matching over 7 bases. V lost 5 bases, J lost 8 bases, and 14 bases stayed unmatched. CDR1 and CDR2 from the germline V gene are SGHVS and FNYEAQ. This CDR3 is 15 amino acids long. This chain's CDR3 is CASSQGQAKSEEAFF. The CDR3, as DNA: TGTGCCAGCAGCCAAGGACAGGCGAAATCAGAGGAAGCTTTCTTT.

The rearrangement joins TRBV10-1 to TRBJ2-3; 7 bases agree with TRBD1. The CDR3 runs 15 residues. The V gene end was trimmed by 4 bases and the J gene end by 2 bases; junction bases not matched to a gene: 6. Looked up from germline, CDR1 is WNHNN and CDR2 is SYGVQD (reference sequence). The CDR3 region has the DNA TGCGCCAGCAGTGTTGGGGACAGATACACAGATACGCAGTATTTT. It is translated as CASSVGDRYTDTQYF.